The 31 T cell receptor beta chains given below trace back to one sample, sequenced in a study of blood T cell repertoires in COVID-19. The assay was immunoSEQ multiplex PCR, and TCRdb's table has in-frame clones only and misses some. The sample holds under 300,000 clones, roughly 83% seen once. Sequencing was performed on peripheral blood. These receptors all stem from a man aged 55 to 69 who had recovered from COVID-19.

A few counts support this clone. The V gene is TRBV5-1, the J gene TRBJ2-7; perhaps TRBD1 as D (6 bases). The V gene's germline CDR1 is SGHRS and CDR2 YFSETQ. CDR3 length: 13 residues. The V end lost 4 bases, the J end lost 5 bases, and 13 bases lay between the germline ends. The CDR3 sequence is CASSGQGQNEQYF. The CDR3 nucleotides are TGCGCCAGCAGCGGGCAGGGGCAGAACGAGCAGTACTTC.

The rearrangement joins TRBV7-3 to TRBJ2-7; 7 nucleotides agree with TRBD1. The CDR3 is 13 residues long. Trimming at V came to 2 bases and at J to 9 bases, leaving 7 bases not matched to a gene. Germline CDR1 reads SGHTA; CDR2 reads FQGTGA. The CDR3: CASSLGRQGAQYF. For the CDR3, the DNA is TGTGCCAGCAGCTTAGGTCGACAGGGTGCGCAGTACTTC.

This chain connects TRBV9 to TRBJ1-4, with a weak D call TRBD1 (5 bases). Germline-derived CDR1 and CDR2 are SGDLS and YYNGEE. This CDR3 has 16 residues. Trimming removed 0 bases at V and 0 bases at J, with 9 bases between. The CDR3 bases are TGTGCCAGCAGCGTAGGCGGGACTGCAACTAATGAAAAACTGTTTTTT. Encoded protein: CASSVGGTATNEKLFF.

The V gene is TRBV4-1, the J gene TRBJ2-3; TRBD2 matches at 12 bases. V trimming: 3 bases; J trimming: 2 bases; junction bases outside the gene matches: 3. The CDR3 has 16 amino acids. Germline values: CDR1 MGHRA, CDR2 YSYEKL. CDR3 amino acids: CASSQGLAGSTDTQYF. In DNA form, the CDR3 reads TGCGCCAGCAGCCAGGGACTAGCGGGCTCCACAGATACGCAGTATTTT.

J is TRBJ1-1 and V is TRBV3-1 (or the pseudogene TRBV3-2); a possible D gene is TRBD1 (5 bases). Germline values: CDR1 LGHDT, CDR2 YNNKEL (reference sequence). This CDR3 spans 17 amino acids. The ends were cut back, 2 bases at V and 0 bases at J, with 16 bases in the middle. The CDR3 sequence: CASSQPRGFDLNTEAFF. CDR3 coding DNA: TGTGCCAGCAGCCAACCGCGGGGCTTCGACCTGAACACTGAAGCTTTCTTT.

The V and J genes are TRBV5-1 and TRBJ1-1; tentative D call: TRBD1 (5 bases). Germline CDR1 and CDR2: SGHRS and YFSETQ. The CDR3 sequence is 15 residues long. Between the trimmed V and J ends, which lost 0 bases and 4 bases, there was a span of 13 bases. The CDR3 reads CASSLGQGWITEAFF. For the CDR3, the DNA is TGCGCCAGCAGCTTGGGCCAGGGATGGATCACTGAAGCTTTCTTT.

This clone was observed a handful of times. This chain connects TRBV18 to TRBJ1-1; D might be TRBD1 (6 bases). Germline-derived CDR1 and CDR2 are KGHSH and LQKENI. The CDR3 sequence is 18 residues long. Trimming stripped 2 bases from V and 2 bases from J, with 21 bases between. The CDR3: CASSPAGGLGPFNTEAFF. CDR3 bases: TGTGCCAGCTCACCAGCCGGGGGGCTTGGTCCTTTTAACACTGAAGCTTTCTTT.

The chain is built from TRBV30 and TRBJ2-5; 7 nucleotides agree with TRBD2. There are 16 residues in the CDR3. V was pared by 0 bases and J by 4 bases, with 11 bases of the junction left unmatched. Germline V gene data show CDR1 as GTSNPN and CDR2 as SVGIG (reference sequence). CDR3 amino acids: CAWSVVAGLGRETQYF. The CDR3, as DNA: TGTGCCTGGAGTGTAGTAGCGGGCCTCGGCCGAGAGACCCAGTACTTC.

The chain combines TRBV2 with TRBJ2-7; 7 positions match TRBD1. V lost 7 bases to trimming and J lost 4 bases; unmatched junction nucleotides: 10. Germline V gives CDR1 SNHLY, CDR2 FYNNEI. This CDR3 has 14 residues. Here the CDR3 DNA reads TGTGCCAGCATTGGCGACAGGGCTTCGTACGAGCAGTACTTC. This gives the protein CASIGDRASYEQYF.

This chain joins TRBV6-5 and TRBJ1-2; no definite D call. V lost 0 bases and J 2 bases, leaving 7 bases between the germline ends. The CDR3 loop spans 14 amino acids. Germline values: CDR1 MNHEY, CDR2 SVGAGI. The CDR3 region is CASSYSSKNYGYTF. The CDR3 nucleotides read TGTGCCAGCAGTTACTCATCCAAAAACTATGGCTACACCTTC.

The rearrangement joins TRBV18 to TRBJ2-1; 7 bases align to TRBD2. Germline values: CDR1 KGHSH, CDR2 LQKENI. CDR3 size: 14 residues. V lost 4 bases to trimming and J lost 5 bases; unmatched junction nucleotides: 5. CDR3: CASSRDSGNNEQFF. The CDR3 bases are TGTGCCAGCTCACGAGACAGCGGGAACAATGAGCAGTTCTTC. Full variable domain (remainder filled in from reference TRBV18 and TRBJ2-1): NAGVMQNPRHLVRRRGQEARLRCSPMKGHSHVYWYRQLPEEGLKFMVYLQKENIIDESGMPKERFSAEFPKEGPSILRIQQVVRGDSAAYFCASSRDSGNNEQFFGPGTRLTVL.

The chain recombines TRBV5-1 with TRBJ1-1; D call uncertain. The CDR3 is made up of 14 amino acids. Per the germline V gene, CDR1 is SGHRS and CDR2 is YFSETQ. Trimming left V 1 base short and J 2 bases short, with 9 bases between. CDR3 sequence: CASSLIGSNTEAFF. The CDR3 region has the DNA TGCGCCAGCAGCTTGATCGGGTCAAACACTGAAGCTTTCTTT.

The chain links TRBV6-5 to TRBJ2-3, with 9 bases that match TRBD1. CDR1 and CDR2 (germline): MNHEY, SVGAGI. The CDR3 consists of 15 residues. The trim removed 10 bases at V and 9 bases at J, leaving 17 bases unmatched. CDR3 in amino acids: CATTPPGQGRGTQYF. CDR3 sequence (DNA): TGTGCCACCACCCCCCCGGGACAGGGAAGGGGCACGCAGTATTTT.

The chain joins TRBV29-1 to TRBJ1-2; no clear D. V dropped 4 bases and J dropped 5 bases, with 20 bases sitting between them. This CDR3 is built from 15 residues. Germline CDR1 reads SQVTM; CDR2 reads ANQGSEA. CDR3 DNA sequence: TGCAGCGTTGGCCCCATGGTTACAAGATCTTATGGCTACACCTTC. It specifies CSVGPMVTRSYGYTF.

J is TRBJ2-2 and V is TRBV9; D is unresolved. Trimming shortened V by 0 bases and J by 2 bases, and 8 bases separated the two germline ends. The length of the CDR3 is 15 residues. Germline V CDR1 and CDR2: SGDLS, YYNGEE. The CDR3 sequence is CASSVGTYNTGELFF. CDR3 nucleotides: TGTGCCAGCAGCGTAGGTACCTACAACACCGGGGAGCTGTTTTTT.

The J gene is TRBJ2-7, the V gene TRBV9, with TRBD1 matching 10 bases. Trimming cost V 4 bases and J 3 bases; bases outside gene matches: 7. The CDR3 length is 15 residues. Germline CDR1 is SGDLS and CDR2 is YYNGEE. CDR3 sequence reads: CASSLRTGGGYEQYF. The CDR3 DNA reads TGTGCCAGCAGCCTCAGGACAGGGGGAGGCTACGAGCAGTACTTC.

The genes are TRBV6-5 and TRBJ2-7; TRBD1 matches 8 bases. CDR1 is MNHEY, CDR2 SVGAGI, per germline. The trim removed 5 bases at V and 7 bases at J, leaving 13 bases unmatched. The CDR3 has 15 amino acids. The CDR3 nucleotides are TGTGCCAGCAGTAAAAGACAGGGGTTGGGACAGGAGCAGTACTTC. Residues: CASSKRQGLGQEQYF.

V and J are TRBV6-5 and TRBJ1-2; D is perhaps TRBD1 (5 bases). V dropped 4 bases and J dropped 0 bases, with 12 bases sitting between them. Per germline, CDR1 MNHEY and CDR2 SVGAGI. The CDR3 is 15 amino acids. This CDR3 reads CASSSGNTANYGYTF. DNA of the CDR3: TGTGCCAGCAGTTCAGGGAACACAGCTAACTATGGCTACACCTTC.

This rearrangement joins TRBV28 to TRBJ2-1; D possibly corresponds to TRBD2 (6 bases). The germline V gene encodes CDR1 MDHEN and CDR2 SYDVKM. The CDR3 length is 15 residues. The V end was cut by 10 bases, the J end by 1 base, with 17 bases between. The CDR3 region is CANRPRGGSYNEQFF. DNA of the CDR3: TGTGCCAACAGACCGCGGGGAGGATCCTACAATGAGCAGTTCTTC.

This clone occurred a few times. The CDR3 bases are TGTGCCAGCAGGTCGATCGCCGAGGGTCAACTGTTTTTT. Protein product: CASRSIAEGQLFF. J is TRBJ1-4 and V is TRBV27; D unclear. The CDR3 contains 13 residues. V gave up 6 bases and J gave up 12 bases, with 17 bases separating them. Germline V gene sequence: CDR1 MNHEY, CDR2 SMNVEV (reference sequence).

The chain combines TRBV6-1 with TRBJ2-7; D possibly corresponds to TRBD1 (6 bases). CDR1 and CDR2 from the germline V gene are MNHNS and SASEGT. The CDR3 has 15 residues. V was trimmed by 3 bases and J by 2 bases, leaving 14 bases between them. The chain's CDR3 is CASSDPGTPTYEQYF. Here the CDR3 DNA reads TGTGCCAGCAGTGACCCCGGGACACCCACCTACGAGCAGTACTTC.

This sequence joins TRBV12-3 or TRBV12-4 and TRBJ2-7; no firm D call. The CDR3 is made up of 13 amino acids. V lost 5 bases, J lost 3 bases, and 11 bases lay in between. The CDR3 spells CASSPRLLYEQYF. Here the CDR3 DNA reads TGTGCCAGCAGTCCGAGGCTCCTCTACGAGCAGTACTTC.

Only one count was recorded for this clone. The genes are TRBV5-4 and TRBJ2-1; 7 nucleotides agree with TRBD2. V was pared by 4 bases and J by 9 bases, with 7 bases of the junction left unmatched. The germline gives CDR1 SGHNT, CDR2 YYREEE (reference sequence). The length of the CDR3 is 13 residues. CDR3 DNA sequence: TGTGCCAGCAGCCTAAGCGGGGTTGCTGAGCAGTTCTTC. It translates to CASSLSGVAEQFF.

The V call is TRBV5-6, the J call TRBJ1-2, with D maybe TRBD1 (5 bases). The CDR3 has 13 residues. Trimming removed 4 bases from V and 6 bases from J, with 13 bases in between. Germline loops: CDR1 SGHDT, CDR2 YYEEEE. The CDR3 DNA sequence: TGTGCCAGCAGCGAAACAGGTTTGGATGGCTACACCTTC. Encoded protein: CASSETGLDGYTF.

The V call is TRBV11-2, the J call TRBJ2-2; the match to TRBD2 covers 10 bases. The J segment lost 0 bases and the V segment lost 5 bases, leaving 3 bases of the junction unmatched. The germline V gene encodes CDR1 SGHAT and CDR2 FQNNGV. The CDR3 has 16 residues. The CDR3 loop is CASSILAGANTGELFF. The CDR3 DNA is TGTGCCAGCAGCATCCTAGCGGGAGCGAACACCGGGGAGCTGTTTTTT. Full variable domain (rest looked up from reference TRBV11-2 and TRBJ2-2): EAGVAQSPRYKIIEKRQSVAFWCNPISGHATLYWYQQILGQGPKLLIQFQNNGVVDDSQLPKDRFSAERLKGVDSTLKIQPAKLEDSAVYLCASSILAGANTGELFFGEGSRLTVL.

The CDR3 reads CASSLAATGAYNEQFF. The CDR3 coding sequence is TGCGCCAGCAGCTTGGCCGCGACAGGTGCCTACAATGAGCAGTTCTTC. V usage is TRBV5-1 and J usage is TRBJ2-1, with D maybe TRBD1 (6 bases). The germline CDR1 and CDR2 sequences are SGHRS and YFSETQ. The CDR3 totals 16 residues. Trimming took off 0 bases at V and 2 bases at J, with 12 bases between the two ends.

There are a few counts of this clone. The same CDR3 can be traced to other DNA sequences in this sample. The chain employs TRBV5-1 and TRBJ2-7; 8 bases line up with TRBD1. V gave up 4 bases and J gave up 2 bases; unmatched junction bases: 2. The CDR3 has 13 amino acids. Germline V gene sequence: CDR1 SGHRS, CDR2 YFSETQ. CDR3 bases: TGCGCCAGCAGCGGGACAGGTACCTACGAGCAGTACTTC. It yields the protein CASSGTGTYEQYF.

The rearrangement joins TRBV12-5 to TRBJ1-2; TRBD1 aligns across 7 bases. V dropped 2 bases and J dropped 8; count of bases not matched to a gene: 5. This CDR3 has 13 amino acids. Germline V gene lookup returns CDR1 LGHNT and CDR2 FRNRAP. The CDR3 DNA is TGTGCTAGTGGTTTGACAGGGGTTCCGGGCTACACCTTC. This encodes CASGLTGVPGYTF.

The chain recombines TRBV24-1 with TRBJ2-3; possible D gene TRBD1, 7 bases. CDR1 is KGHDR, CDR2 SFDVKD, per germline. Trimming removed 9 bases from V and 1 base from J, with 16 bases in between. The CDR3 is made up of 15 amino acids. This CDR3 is CATGVGGQGTDTQYF. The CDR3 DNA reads TGTGCCACCGGAGTGGGAGGACAGGGCACAGATACGCAGTATTTT.

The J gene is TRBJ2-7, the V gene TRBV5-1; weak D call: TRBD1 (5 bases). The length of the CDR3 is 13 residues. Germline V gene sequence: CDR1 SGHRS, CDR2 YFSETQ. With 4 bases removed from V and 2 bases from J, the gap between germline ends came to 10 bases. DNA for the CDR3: TGCGCCAGCAGCCCCTCAGGGACCTACGAGCAGTACTTC. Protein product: CASSPSGTYEQYF.

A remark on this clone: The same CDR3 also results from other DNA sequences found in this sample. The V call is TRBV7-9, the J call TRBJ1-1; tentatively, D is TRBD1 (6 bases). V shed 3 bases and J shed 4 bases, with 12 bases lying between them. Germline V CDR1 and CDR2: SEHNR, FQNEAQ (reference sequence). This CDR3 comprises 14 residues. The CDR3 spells CASSLTQGSTEAFF. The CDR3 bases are TGTGCCAGCAGCTTGACACAGGGAAGCACTGAAGCTTTCTTT.